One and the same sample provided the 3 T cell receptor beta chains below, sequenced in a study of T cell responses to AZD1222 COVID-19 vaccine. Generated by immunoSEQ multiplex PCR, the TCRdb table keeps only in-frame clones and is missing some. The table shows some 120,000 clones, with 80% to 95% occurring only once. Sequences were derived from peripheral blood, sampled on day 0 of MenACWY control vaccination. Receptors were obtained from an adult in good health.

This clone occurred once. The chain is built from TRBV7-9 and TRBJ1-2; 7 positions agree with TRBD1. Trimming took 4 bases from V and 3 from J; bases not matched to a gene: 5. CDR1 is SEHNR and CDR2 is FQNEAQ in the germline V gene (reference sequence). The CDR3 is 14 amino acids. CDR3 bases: TGTGCCAGCAGCTACAGGGGAGGGGACTATGGCTACACCTTC. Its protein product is CASSYRGGDYGYTF.

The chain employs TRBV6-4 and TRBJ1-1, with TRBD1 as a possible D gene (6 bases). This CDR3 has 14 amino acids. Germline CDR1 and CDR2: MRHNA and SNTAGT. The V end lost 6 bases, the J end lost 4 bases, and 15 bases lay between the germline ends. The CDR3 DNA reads TGTGCCAGCAGCTACAGGGTTTGGGGCACTGAAGCTTTCTTT. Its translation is CASSYRVWGTEAFF.

DNA for the CDR3: TGTGCCAGCAGCTTAGAAGGGTACAATCAGCCCCAGCATTTT. Its translation is CASSLEGYNQPQHF. This sequence joins TRBV7-2 and TRBJ1-5, with D uncertain. Per the germline V gene, CDR1 is SGHTA and CDR2 is FQGNSA. Trimming took off 1 base at V and 3 bases at J, with 7 bases between the two ends. The CDR3 is 14 amino acids.